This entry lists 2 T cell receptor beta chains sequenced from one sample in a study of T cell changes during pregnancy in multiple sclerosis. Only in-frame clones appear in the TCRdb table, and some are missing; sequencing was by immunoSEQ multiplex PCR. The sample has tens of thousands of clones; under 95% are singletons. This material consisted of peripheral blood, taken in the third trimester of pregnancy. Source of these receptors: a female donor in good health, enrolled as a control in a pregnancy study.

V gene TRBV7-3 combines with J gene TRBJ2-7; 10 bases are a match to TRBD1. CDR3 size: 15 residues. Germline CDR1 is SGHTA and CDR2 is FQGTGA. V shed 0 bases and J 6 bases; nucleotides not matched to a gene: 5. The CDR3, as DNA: TGTGCCAGCAGCTTAACCGGGGACAGGGGTCGCGAGCAGTACTTC. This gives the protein CASSLTGDRGREQYF.

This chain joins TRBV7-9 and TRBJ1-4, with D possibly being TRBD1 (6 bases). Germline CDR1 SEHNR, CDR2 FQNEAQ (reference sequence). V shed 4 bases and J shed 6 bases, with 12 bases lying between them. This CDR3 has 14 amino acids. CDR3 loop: CASSSGTSYEKLFF. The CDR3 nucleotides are TGTGCCAGCAGCTCCGGGACAAGTTATGAAAAACTGTTTTTT.